Presented here are 8 T cell receptor beta chains from one specimen sequenced in a study of T cells in Graves' hyperthyroidism and ophthalmopathy. TCR beta CDR3 regions were amplified from RNA transcripts. The study used the HTBI primer set for a first-round RT-PCR of the TCR CDR3. TCRdb re-analysed the multiplex PCR reads in MiXCR, keeping a single row per CDR3 protein. The sample lists some 700,000 distinct CDR3 sequences; around 15% were seen once. The sample consisted of blood. Receptor source: a man aged 50-59 years with Graves' hyperthyroidism.

Ten or more counts support this clonotype. The V gene is TRBV28, the J gene TRBJ2-3, with D possibly matching TRBD2 (5 bases). The CDR3 extends over 12 amino acids. With 4 bases removed from V and 6 bases from J, the gap between germline ends came to 8 bases. Germline CDR1 reads MDHEN; CDR2 reads SYDVKM. The DNA of the CDR3 is TGTGCCAGCAGTTCCGGGATGGATACGCAGTATTTT. Residues: CASSSGMDTQYF.

This clonotype was seen a few times. A much larger clone differs from this one at a single base, so this may be a read error. This chain uses TRBV7-2 with TRBJ2-7; TRBD1 aligns across 7 bases. This CDR3 spans 13 amino acids. The ends lost 3 bases at V and 3 bases at J; junction bases unmatched: 2. The germline V gene encodes CDR1 SGHTA and CDR2 FQGNSA. CDR3 nucleotide sequence: TGTGCCAGCAGCTTCGGGACAGTCTACGAGCAGTACTTC. This encodes CASSFGTVYEQYF.

The J gene is TRBJ2-2, the V gene TRBV7-2; 7 bases align to TRBD1. The V gene end was trimmed by 5 bases and the J gene end by 3 bases; junction bases not matched to a gene: 9. This CDR3 region has 16 residues. The germline V gene encodes CDR1 SGHTA and CDR2 FQGNSA. CDR3 in amino acids: CASSTGQAVDTGELFF. CDR3 bases: TGTGCCAGCAGCACAGGACAGGCAGTTGACACCGGGGAGCTGTTTTTT.

V gene TRBV7-9 combines with J gene TRBJ2-5; TRBD2 aligns across 13 bases. The V gene end was trimmed by 3 bases and the J gene end by 3 bases; junction bases not matched to a gene: 7. Germline V gene sequence: CDR1 SEHNR, CDR2 FQNEAQ (reference sequence). This CDR3 is 17 amino acids long. The CDR3 reads CASSLVYGLAGEETQYF. The CDR3 region has the DNA TGTGCCAGCAGCTTGGTTTACGGACTAGCGGGAGAAGAGACCCAGTACTTC.

This clonotype was counted many times. The rearrangement uses TRBV7-6 and TRBJ2-1; TRBD2 agrees at 10 bases. Germline V gene sequence: CDR1 SGHVS, CDR2 FNYEAQ. The CDR3 is 17 residues long. V lost 1 base to trimming and J lost 3 bases; unmatched junction nucleotides: 6. The CDR3 protein is CASSLVLAGVGYNEQFF. For the CDR3, the DNA is TGTGCCAGCAGCTTAGTGCTAGCGGGAGTCGGCTACAATGAGCAGTTCTTC.

There are a few counts of this clonotype. The rearrangement uses TRBV7-9 and TRBJ2-7; no firm D call. The CDR3 sequence is 11 residues long. Germline V gene lookup returns CDR1 SEHNR and CDR2 FQNEAQ (reference sequence). V was trimmed by 5 bases and J by 6 bases, leaving 8 bases between them. The CDR3: CASSPSTEQYF. Here the CDR3 DNA reads TGTGCCAGCAGCCCAAGTACCGAGCAGTACTTC.

With respect to this clonotype: Likely a read error: the CDR3 ends without its conserved phenylalanine or tryptophan. The rearrangement uses TRBV20-1 and TRBJ2-1, with D perhaps matching TRBD2 (5 bases). The germline CDR1 and CDR2 sequences are DFQATT and SNEGSKA (reference sequence). Trimming removed 6 bases at V and 2 bases at J, with 20 bases between. The CDR3 is 16 residues long. CDR3 sequence (DNA): TGCAGTGCACAATTCGGACTCCAGTCCCCCTACAATGAGCAGTTCTCC. Its protein is CSAQFGLQSPYNEQFS.

This clonotype was detected a few times. The chain recombines TRBV29-1 with TRBJ2-7; TRBD2 matches at 7 bases. With 6 bases clipped from V and 1 base from J, the junction kept 9 bases outside the gene matches. This CDR3 has 14 residues. Germline lookup yields CDR1 SQVTM and CDR2 ANQGSEA. CDR3 amino acids: CSVQSGDLSYEQYF. The CDR3 DNA is TGCAGCGTCCAGAGCGGGGACCTTTCCTACGAGCAGTACTTC.